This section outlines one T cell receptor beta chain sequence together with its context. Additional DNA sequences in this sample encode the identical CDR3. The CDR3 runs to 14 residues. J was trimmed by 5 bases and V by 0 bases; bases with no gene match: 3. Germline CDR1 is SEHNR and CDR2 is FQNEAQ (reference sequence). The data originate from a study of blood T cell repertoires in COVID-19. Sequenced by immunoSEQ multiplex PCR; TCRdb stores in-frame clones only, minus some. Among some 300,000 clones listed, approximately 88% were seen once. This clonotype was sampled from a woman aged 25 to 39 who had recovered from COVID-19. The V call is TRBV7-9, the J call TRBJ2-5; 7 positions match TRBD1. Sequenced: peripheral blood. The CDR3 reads CASSLAGGEETQYF. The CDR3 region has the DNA TGTGCCAGCAGCTTAGCAGGGGGCGAGGAGACCCAGTACTTC.